This section outlines one TCR beta chain sequence together with its context. As yet, its antigen is unknown. The assay was immunoSEQ multiplex PCR, and TCRdb's table has in-frame clones only and misses some. The sample includes 100,000 to 120,000 clones, about 85% of them seen just once. The data were taken from a study of T cell responses to AZD1222 COVID-19 vaccine. Study outcomes and limitations: Nearly half of unique spike-specific TCRs reportedly avoided B.1.351 and B.1.1.7 mutated regions.

This CDR3 has 14 amino acids. Germline assignment: CDR1 MNHEY and CDR2 SMNVEV (reference sequence). The ends were cut back, 2 bases at V and 0 bases at J, with 6 bases in the middle. This sequence joins TRBV27 and TRBJ2-3; the D is unclear. This clonotype originated in an adult in good health. This specimen was peripheral blood, taken on day 0 of AZD1222 vaccination. The CDR3 is CASSLHPSTDTQYF. The DNA for the CDR3 is TGTGCCAGCAGTTTACACCCTAGCACAGATACGCAGTATTTT.